This T cell receptor beta chain came from a study of cytomegalovirus exposure and HLA in healthy donors. Primers: 60 Vbeta forward and 13 Jbeta reverse. The table came from immunoSEQ multiplex PCR; TCRdb's copy has only in-frame clones and leaves some out. This sample's table reports some 23,000 clones. Specimen: PBMCs. The origin of this receptor is a male donor in good health and CMV-seropositive.

CDR3 protein: CASSPSPVDTGELFF. CDR3 DNA: TGTGCCAGCTCACCATCCCCTGTCGACACCGGGGAGCTGTTTTTT. V gene TRBV18 combines with J gene TRBJ2-2; D is uncertain. Germline V gene data show CDR1 as KGHSH and CDR2 as LQKENI. V dropped 2 bases and J dropped 3 bases, with 10 bases sitting between them. The CDR3 extends over 15 amino acids.